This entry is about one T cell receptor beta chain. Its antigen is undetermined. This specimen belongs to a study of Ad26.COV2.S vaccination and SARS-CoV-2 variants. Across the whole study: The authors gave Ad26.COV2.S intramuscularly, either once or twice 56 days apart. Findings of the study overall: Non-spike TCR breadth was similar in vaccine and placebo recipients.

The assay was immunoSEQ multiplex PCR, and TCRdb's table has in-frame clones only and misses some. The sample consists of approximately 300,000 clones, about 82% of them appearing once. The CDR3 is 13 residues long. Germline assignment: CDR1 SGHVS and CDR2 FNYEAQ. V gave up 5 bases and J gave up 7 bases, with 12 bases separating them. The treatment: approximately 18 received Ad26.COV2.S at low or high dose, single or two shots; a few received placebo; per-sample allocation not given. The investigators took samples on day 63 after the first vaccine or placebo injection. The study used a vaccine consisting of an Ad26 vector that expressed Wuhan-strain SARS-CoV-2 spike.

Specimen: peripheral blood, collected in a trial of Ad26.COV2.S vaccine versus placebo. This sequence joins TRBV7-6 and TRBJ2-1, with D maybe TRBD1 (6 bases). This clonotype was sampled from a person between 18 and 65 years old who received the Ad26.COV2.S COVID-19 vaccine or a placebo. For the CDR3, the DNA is TGTGCCAGCAGCATAAAGCAGGGGAATGAGCAGTTCTTC. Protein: CASSIKQGNEQFF.